These 28 T cell receptor beta chains share one sample of origin, sequenced in a study of untreated major depressive disorder. Study observations and caveats: Depressed patients' CD4+ T cells carried increased TRBV05-01 (Vbeta 5.1) usage versus control CD4+ T cells.

This table comes from immunoSEQ multiplex PCR, and its TCRdb copy is limited to in-frame clones, with some not included. The sample records about 27,000 clones, about 90% being singletons. Their recognized antigens are unknown. Sequenced: CD4+ T cells from PBMCs. Receptor source: a woman in her 30s with major depressive disorder.

The CDR3 nucleotides are TGCGCCAGCACAGCCCACAATGAGCAGTTCTTC. Its protein is CASTAHNEQFF. The rearrangement joins TRBV5-1 to TRBJ2-1, with D unclear. Trimming removed 6 bases from V and 5 bases from J, with 6 bases in between. Germline-derived CDR1 and CDR2 are SGHRS and YFSETQ. The CDR3 is 11 amino acids.

The rearrangement links TRBV6-5 to TRBJ2-2; TRBD2 matches at 9 bases. In germline, CDR1 is MNHEY, CDR2 SVGAGI. V was pared by 4 bases and J by 11 bases, with 14 bases of the junction left unmatched. The CDR3 sequence is 16 residues long. The CDR3, as DNA: TGTGCCAGCAGTTTCCTCGCGGGTAGCGGGAGAAGAGAGCTGTTTTTT. Residues: CASSFLAGSGRRELFF.

This chain uses TRBV20-1 with TRBJ1-1; D gene uncertain. The ends were cut back, 2 bases at V and 1 base at J, with 2 bases in the middle. There are 11 residues in the CDR3. Germline V gives CDR1 DFQATT, CDR2 SNEGSKA (reference sequence). In nucleotides, the CDR3 is TGCAGTGCTAGAAAGAACACTGAAGCTTTCTTT. Its translation is CSARKNTEAFF.

V gene TRBV5-4 combines with J gene TRBJ2-5, with 8 bases fitting TRBD2. The J segment lost 3 bases and the V segment lost 0 bases, leaving 4 bases of the junction unmatched. Germline V lookup: CDR1 SGHNT, CDR2 YYREEE (reference sequence). This CDR3 is built from 15 residues. In nucleotides, the CDR3 is TGTGCCAGCAGCTTGGGAGGACTAGCCGAAGAGACCCAGTACTTC. Its translation is CASSLGGLAEETQYF.

This clone was detected only a few times. The chain carries TRBV11-2 and TRBJ1-1; TRBD1 matches 7 bases. The germline V gene encodes CDR1 SGHAT and CDR2 FQNNGV. The CDR3 covers 13 residues. With V trimmed by 4 bases and J by 8 bases, 7 bases remained unmatched. CDR3 nucleotide sequence: TGTGCCAGCAGCTCAGGGGGTAGAATGGAAGCTTTCTTT. As protein: CASSSGGRMEAFF. The variable domain in full, completed from reference TRBV11-2 and TRBJ1-1, reads EAGVAQSPRYKIIEKRQSVAFWCNPISGHATLYWYQQILGQGPKLLIQFQNNGVVDDSQLPKDRFSAERLKGVDSTLKIQPAKLEDSAVYLCASSSGGRMEAFFGQGTRLTVV.

The rearrangement links TRBV11-3 to TRBJ1-3; weak D call: TRBD1 (6 bases). The end of the DNA aligns better with TRBJ2-2, so the J call may be wrong. Germline lookup yields CDR1 SGHNT and CDR2 YENEEA. The CDR3 extends over 16 amino acids. CDR3 DNA sequence: TGTGCCAGCAGCCGACCAACAGGGTCTGGAGCCGGGGAGCTGTTTTTT. Protein sequence: CASSRPTGSGAGELFF.

This clone appeared once. The genes are TRBV29-1 and TRBJ2-7; D may be TRBD2 (5 bases). The CDR3 is 14 amino acids. V was cut by 4 bases and J by 4 bases, with 17 bases left in between. The germline CDR1 and CDR2 sequences are SQVTM and ANQGSEA. CDR3 sequence: CSVGARGYPYEQYF. CDR3 in DNA: TGCAGCGTTGGGGCCAGAGGGTACCCATACGAGCAGTACTTC.

The rearrangement joins TRBV29-1 to TRBJ1-1; 8 bases line up with TRBD1. Germline values: CDR1 SQVTM, CDR2 ANQGSEA. This CDR3 has 12 residues. Trimming at V came to 7 bases and at J to 4 bases, leaving 5 bases not matched to a gene. CDR3 in amino acids: CSGGTGGTEAFF. The CDR3 region has the DNA TGCAGCGGCGGGACAGGCGGCACTGAAGCTTTCTTT.

The V gene is TRBV7-3, the J gene TRBJ2-4; 8 bases match TRBD1. Trimming at V came to 2 bases and at J to 8 bases, leaving 8 bases not matched to a gene. Germline loops: CDR1 SGHTA, CDR2 FQGTGA. The CDR3 spans 15 residues. The CDR3: CASSLGPTGEHIQYF. Here the CDR3 DNA reads TGTGCCAGCAGCTTAGGACCGACAGGGGAGCACATTCAGTACTTC.

The CDR3: CASSLDRVSGANVLTF. The CDR3 DNA is TGTGCCAGCAGCTTAGACAGGGTTTCTGGGGCCAACGTCCTGACTTTC. The rearrangement joins TRBV11-2 to TRBJ2-6; tentatively, D is TRBD1 (5 bases). The ends were cut back, 0 bases at V and 1 base at J, with 7 bases in the middle. Per the germline V gene, CDR1 is SGHAT and CDR2 is FQNNGV. The CDR3 covers 16 residues.

The chain recombines TRBV29-1 with TRBJ2-5; possibly TRBD2 for D (6 bases). The CDR3 contains 13 residues. V was clipped by 7 bases and J by 4 bases, with 16 bases between them. CDR1 is SQVTM, CDR2 ANQGSEA, per germline. The CDR3 is CSGAGMSGETQYF. In DNA form, the CDR3 reads TGCAGCGGGGCGGGGATGTCGGGAGAGACCCAGTACTTC.

The chain couples TRBV7-9 to TRBJ2-7, with 9 nucleotides matching TRBD1. There are 15 residues in the CDR3. V trimming: 5 bases; J trimming: 9 bases; junction bases outside the gene matches: 14. The germline CDR1 and CDR2 sequences are SEHNR and FQNEAQ (reference sequence). In nucleotides, the CDR3 is TGTGCCAGCAGCACCGGGACAGGGAGACTACGAGGGCAGTACTTC. Protein sequence: CASSTGTGRLRGQYF.

The V and J genes are TRBV12-5 and TRBJ1-2, with 7 bases fitting TRBD1. This CDR3 region has 14 residues. The J segment lost 6 bases and the V segment lost 1 base, leaving 5 bases of the junction unmatched. CDR1 is LGHNT and CDR2 is FRNRAP in the germline V gene. CDR3: CASGLDRGWDGYTF. In DNA form, the CDR3 reads TGTGCTAGTGGTTTGGACAGGGGATGGGATGGCTACACCTTC.

The chain links TRBV4-1 to TRBJ2-7, with TRBD1 matching 10 bases. In germline, CDR1 is MGHRA, CDR2 YSYEKL. There are 15 residues in the CDR3. V was clipped by 2 bases and J by 6 bases; unmatched bases: 7. This CDR3 reads CASSQQDRGVGEQYF. DNA for the CDR3: TGCGCCAGCAGCCAACAGGACAGGGGGGTCGGCGAGCAGTACTTC.

The genes are TRBV7-9 and TRBJ1-4, with D uncertain. The CDR3 sequence is 11 residues long. Per the germline V gene, CDR1 is SEHNR and CDR2 is FQNEAQ (reference sequence). V was shortened by 5 bases and J by 6 bases, with 4 bases between the two germline ends. In DNA, the CDR3 is TGTGCCAGCAGCGTACATGAAAAACTGTTTTTT. Encoded protein: CASSVHEKLFF.

The chain carries TRBV7-2 and TRBJ1-5; TRBD1 matches 8 bases. With V trimmed by 5 bases and J by 2 bases, 5 bases remained unmatched. Germline CDR1 and CDR2: SGHTA and FQGNSA. This CDR3 spans 15 amino acids. The CDR3 region is CASSRGQGGNQPQHF. In DNA, the CDR3 is TGTGCCAGCAGCCGCGGACAGGGAGGCAATCAGCCCCAGCATTTT.

This clone was observed a single time. The chain uses TRBV5-6 and TRBJ1-4; 8 positions agree with TRBD1. J gave up 6 bases and V 7 bases, and 8 bases lay outside the gene matches. The CDR3 has 14 amino acids. Germline assignment: CDR1 SGHDT and CDR2 YYEEEE. The CDR3: CASLDRGSDEKLFF. The CDR3 DNA reads TGTGCCAGCTTAGACAGGGGATCAGATGAAAAACTGTTTTTT.

This chain links TRBV10-3 with TRBJ1-2; D unclear. Germline CDR1 reads ENHRY; CDR2 reads SYGVKD. V shed 3 bases and J shed 8 bases, with 10 bases lying between them. The length of the CDR3 is 12 residues. CDR3 residues: CAISEGQRGYTF. DNA of the CDR3: TGTGCCATCAGTGAAGGGCAGAGAGGCTACACCTTC.

This clone was detected only once. This chain joins TRBV6-1 and TRBJ1-5, with D uncertain. CDR1 and CDR2 from the germline V gene are MNHNS and SASEGT. This CDR3 spans 13 amino acids. V was cut by 7 bases and J by 4 bases, with 11 bases left in between. Here the CDR3 DNA reads TGTGCCAGCACCGAATCCGAAAATCAGCCCCAGCATTTT. It encodes CASTESENQPQHF.

The chain is built from TRBV9 and TRBJ2-7, with 7 positions matching TRBD2. J was trimmed by 5 bases and V by 4 bases; bases with no gene match: 18. The V gene's germline CDR1 is SGDLS and CDR2 YYNGEE. This CDR3 comprises 17 residues. CDR3: CASSPTPLAKEPHEQYF. The DNA for the CDR3 is TGTGCCAGCAGCCCCACCCCACTAGCGAAAGAGCCCCACGAGCAGTACTTC.

This chain links TRBV6-5 with TRBJ1-2; TRBD1 aligns across 8 bases. After removal of 6 bases from V and 8 bases from J, the junction contained 14 bases not matched to a gene. The CDR3 is 15 amino acids. The germline gives CDR1 MNHEY, CDR2 SVGAGI. The CDR3 protein is CASRSRTGLVGGYTF. The CDR3 nucleotides read TGTGCCAGCAGGAGTCGGACAGGGTTGGTTGGCGGCTACACCTTC.

This chain connects TRBV7-6 to TRBJ2-7; a possible D gene is TRBD2 (6 bases). CDR3 size: 16 residues. From germline, CDR1 is SGHVS and CDR2 FNYEAQ. Trimming removed 5 bases at V and 5 bases at J, with 22 bases between. The CDR3 DNA follows: TGTGCCAGCAGCCCCCGCGGGACTGCCTCTACCAACGAGCAGTACTTC. Its protein product is CASSPRGTASTNEQYF.

This clone was recorded once. The rearrangement uses TRBV7-9 and TRBJ1-2; 7 nucleotides agree with TRBD1. The J segment lost 4 bases and the V segment lost 5 bases, leaving 1 base of the junction unmatched. The V gene's germline CDR1 is SEHNR and CDR2 FQNEAQ (reference sequence). This CDR3 spans 12 amino acids. This CDR3 is CASSRDSYGYTF. The CDR3 bases are TGTGCCAGCAGCCGGGACAGCTATGGCTACACCTTC.

The chain recombines TRBV4-1 with TRBJ2-7; TRBD2 agrees at 8 bases. The CDR3 contains 15 residues. Trimming removed 1 base from V and 6 bases from J; junction bases left unmatched: 8. The germline V gene encodes CDR1 MGHRA and CDR2 YSYEKL. Here the CDR3 DNA reads TGCGCCAGCAGCCAAGTTTGGGGACTAGTCGGCGAGCAGTACTTC. It is translated as CASSQVWGLVGEQYF.

The V and J genes are TRBV28 and TRBJ2-7; 7 positions agree with TRBD2. Per the germline V gene, CDR1 is MDHEN and CDR2 is SYDVKM. Trimming removed 7 bases from V and 0 bases from J; junction bases left unmatched: 9. This CDR3 is built from 15 residues. The CDR3 spells CASTMGGVISYEQYF. The DNA for the CDR3 is TGTGCCAGCACTATGGGGGGGGTGATCTCCTACGAGCAGTACTTC.

This rearrangement joins TRBV29-1 to TRBJ2-2; D gene unclear. Germline V gives CDR1 SQVTM, CDR2 ANQGSEA. This CDR3 contains 14 residues. Trimming took off 2 bases at V and 6 bases at J, with 13 bases between the two ends. CDR3 nucleotides: TGCAGCGTTGAACTGCCCCCGCCTGCCGGGGAGCTGTTTTTT. Protein: CSVELPPPAGELFF.

The rearrangement joins TRBV29-1 to TRBJ1-2; the D is unclear. Per the germline V gene, CDR1 is SQVTM and CDR2 is ANQGSEA. The CDR3 sequence is 14 residues long. Trimming took off 2 bases at V and 0 bases at J, with 10 bases between the two ends. This CDR3 is CSVERGIANYGYTF. CDR3 coding DNA: TGCAGCGTTGAACGTGGGATCGCTAACTATGGCTACACCTTC.

This clone has just one count. The chain recombines TRBV4-1 with TRBJ2-6; either TRBD1 or TRBD2 may supply D (5 bases each). CDR1 is MGHRA and CDR2 is YSYEKL in the germline V gene. The CDR3 totals 16 residues. Trimming cost V 1 base and J 4 bases, with 11 bases left between them. Written as DNA, the CDR3 is TGCGCCAGCAGCCAAGCCGGGGCCGGAGGGGCCAACGTCCTGACTTTC. This gives the protein CASSQAGAGGANVLTF.